This note documents a single T cell receptor (beta chain) sequence. Its specificity is not known. This record belongs to a study of PD-1 blockade in classical Hodgkin lymphoma. Study findings and constraints: TCR diversity at baseline was reported to be reduced in newly diagnosed patients relative to healthy donors. Exclusion covered patients beginning nivolumab under 1 year post-ASCT. A significant rise in TCR diversity by C4D1 was seen for CD4+ but not CD8+ cells.

Trimming stripped 6 bases from V and 7 bases from J, with 13 bases between. CDR1 and CDR2 from the germline V gene are SGHNT and YENEEA. The CDR3 is made up of 13 amino acids. Described time point: cycle 4 day 1 (C4D1), after 5 to 7 weeks of nivolumab. Brentuximab vedotin exposure varied, and every patient relapsed after autologous stem cell transplantation. Using magnetic negative selection, the CD4+ T cells were separated out of thawed PBMCs. Using immunoSEQ multiplex PCR, the repertoire was profiled, and TCRdb retains in-frame clones only, with some absent. The data show about 15,000 clones, 78% seen once.

The chain couples TRBV11-3 to TRBJ2-1, with D maybe TRBD1 (6 bases). This material consisted of CD4+ T cells from blood, taken before the fourth cycle of nivolumab. The sequence was collected from a human donor with classical Hodgkin lymphoma. CDR3 loop: CASRGTGTNEQFF. CDR3 DNA sequence: TGTGCCAGCAGGGGCACAGGGACGAATGAGCAGTTCTTC.